These 7 T cell receptor beta chains were sequenced from one sample in a study of HIV-infected patients and healthy controls. The repertoire came from unfractionated whole blood and reflected all unsorted peripheral T cells. Alpha and beta constant-region primers primed reverse transcription of 500 to 550 ng RNA. Alpha and beta chain libraries were made separately by chain-specific third strand synthesis with multiplexing indices. TCRdb called the 5' RACE reads again in MiXCR, with one record for every CDR3 protein. This table holds some 3,500 distinct CDR3 sequences, roughly 20% found once. The specimen comprised blood, sampled before antiretroviral therapy. All receptors come from an adult with HIV infection.

By proportion, this clonotype is medium-sized. CDR3 in DNA: TGCGCCAGTACGGGACAGGCGAACACCGGGGAGCTGTTTTTT. Amino acid sequence: CASTGQANTGELFF. The chain has TRBV5-1 and TRBJ2-2; 8 bases agree with TRBD1. The germline V gene has CDR1 SGHRS and CDR2 YFSETQ. The length of the CDR3 is 14 residues. J gave up 0 bases and V 8 bases, and 3 bases lay outside the gene matches.

The gene calls are TRBV18 and TRBJ2-5; the D is unclear. CDR1 KGHSH and CDR2 LQKENI come from the germline V gene. V shed 3 bases and J shed 1 base, with 6 bases lying between them. This CDR3 is 13 amino acids long. This CDR3 reads CASSPSSQETQYF. The CDR3 DNA follows: TGTGCCAGCTCACCCTCCTCCCAAGAGACCCAGTACTTC.

V is TRBV7-6 and J is TRBJ2-7; 7 bases align to TRBD1. The germline V gene has CDR1 SGHVS and CDR2 FNYEAQ. V lost 5 bases to trimming and J lost 5 bases; unmatched junction nucleotides: 9. This CDR3 region has 14 residues. The CDR3 region has the DNA TGTGCCAGCAGCCTAAGGGACAGCATTAACGAGCAGTACTTC. Its protein product is CASSLRDSINEQYF.

This clonotype has a handful of counts. This chain joins TRBV6-5 and TRBJ2-7; D unclear. Per germline, CDR1 MNHEY and CDR2 SVGAGI. Trimming removed 7 bases at V and 0 bases at J, with 13 bases between. CDR3 size: 14 residues. As DNA, the CDR3 is TGTGCCAGCAAGAGGTACCCAAGCTCCTACGAGCAGTACTTC. This translates into CASKRYPSSYEQYF.

Sample share makes this clonotype medium-sized. The chain joins TRBV4-1 to TRBJ2-7; D not certain. The CDR3 totals 17 residues. Germline CDR1 and CDR2: MGHRA and YSYEKL. V lost 0 bases, J lost 4 bases, and 19 bases lay in between. The CDR3 nucleotides read TGCGCCAGCAGCCAAGATTGGGCGACTGGACCCTTTTACGAGCAGTACTTC. This sequence encodes CASSQDWATGPFYEQYF.

By sample fraction, this clonotype is medium-sized (0.01 to 0.1%). The chain employs TRBV6-6 and TRBJ1-1; the D gene is possibly TRBD1 (6 bases). V lost 6 bases and J 4 bases, leaving 12 bases between the germline ends. The CDR3 contains 13 residues. Germline V gene lookup returns CDR1 MNHNY and CDR2 SVGAGI (reference sequence). In nucleotides, the CDR3 is TGTGCCAGCAGCGAGGGGGGAGGCACTGAAGCTTTCTTT. This gives the protein CASSEGGGTEAFF.

Details on this clonotype: Just one base apart from a much larger clone, this may be a read error. This chain connects TRBV18 to TRBJ1-1, with D possibly being TRBD1 (5 bases). This CDR3 spans 13 amino acids. Germline V gives CDR1 KGHSH, CDR2 LQKENI. The CDR3 nucleotides are TGTGCCAGATCACCGGGGCAGAACACTGAAGCTTTCTTT. This codes for CARSPGQNTEAFF.